These 9 T cell receptor beta chains came from one sample sequenced in a study of identical twins. TCRdb used MiXCR to reprocess the 5' RACE reads, holding one entry per CDR3 protein. The repertoire holds about 570,000 distinct CDR3 sequences, approximately 9.6% seen once, with approximately 3.2% in the top ten. A further study also used this sample, focusing on yellow fever vaccine responses in identical twins.

The sample comprised PBMCs. The receptors originated from a woman aged 18-29 years in good health.

Ten or more counts support this clonotype. The J gene is TRBJ2-7, the V gene TRBV4-3; D is ambiguous. The germline V gene has CDR1 LGHNA and CDR2 YSLEER. This CDR3 is built from 15 residues. Trimming cost V 0 bases and J 1 base, with 10 bases left between them. CDR3 sequence: CASSQEWRTSYEQYF. DNA of the CDR3: TGCGCCAGCAGCCAAGAATGGCGAACGTCCTACGAGCAGTACTTC.

This clonotype turned up a few times. The genes are TRBV7-9 and TRBJ2-5; maybe TRBD1 (5 bases). Germline V gives CDR1 SEHNR, CDR2 FQNEAQ (reference sequence). V lost 8 bases, J lost 3 bases, and 19 bases lay in between. The CDR3 is made up of 15 amino acids. The CDR3 spells CASQTVGRVEETQYF. For the CDR3, the DNA is TGTGCCAGCCAAACGGTGGGCAGGGTGGAAGAGACCCAGTACTTC. The full variable domain, rest sourced from reference TRBV7-9 and TRBJ2-5, is DTGVSQNPRHKITKRGQNVTFRCDPISEHNRLYWYRQTLGQGPEFLTYFQNEAQLEKSRLLSDRFSAERPKGSFSTLEIQRTEQGDSAMYLCASQTVGRVEETQYFGPGTRLLVL.

The table lists this clonotype with a count of one. This chain links TRBV11-1 with TRBJ2-7; D is unresolved. Trimming cost V 5 bases and J 2 bases, with 13 bases left between them. Germline CDR1 reads SGHAT; CDR2 reads FQDESV (reference sequence). This CDR3 contains 14 residues. The CDR3 sequence is CASSRSSSPYEQYF. As DNA, the CDR3 is TGTGCCAGCAGCAGGTCTAGTTCGCCCTACGAGCAGTACTTC.

This clonotype showed up many times. The chain uses TRBV5-1 and TRBJ1-2; D gene unclear. CDR1 is SGHRS, CDR2 YFSETQ, per germline. The CDR3 spans 15 residues. The V end lost 0 bases, the J end lost 6 bases, and 15 bases lay between the germline ends. CDR3 sequence reads: CASSLVGVKPNGYTF. The CDR3 DNA is TGCGCCAGCAGCTTGGTTGGGGTAAAGCCAAATGGCTACACCTTC.

The chain employs TRBV19 and TRBJ2-7; D possibly corresponds to TRBD2 (5 bases). V was pared by 1 base and J by 7 bases, with 29 bases between. Germline-derived CDR1 and CDR2 are LNHDA and SQIVND (reference sequence). The CDR3 runs to 19 residues. The CDR3 protein is CASSIAWTGIWNPTGEQYF. DNA of the CDR3: TGTGCCAGTAGTATAGCTTGGACGGGGATTTGGAATCCTACGGGGGAGCAGTACTTC.

This clonotype was detected ten times or more. The gene calls are TRBV10-1 and TRBJ2-1; D is possibly TRBD1 (5 bases). V shed 2 bases and J shed 0 bases, with 11 bases lying between them. Germline V gives CDR1 WNHNN, CDR2 SYGVQD (reference sequence). This CDR3 has 16 amino acids. The CDR3 sequence is CASSEGSGISYNEQFF. The DNA of the CDR3 is TGCGCCAGCAGTGAGGGGTCAGGGATCTCCTACAATGAGCAGTTCTTC.

This clonotype was seen ten or more times. V usage is TRBV6-6 and J usage is TRBJ1-5, with D perhaps matching TRBD1 (5 bases). CDR1 and CDR2 from the germline V gene are MNHNY and SVGAGI (reference sequence). V was pared by 9 bases and J by 5 bases, with 11 bases between. The CDR3 is 12 amino acids. The DNA for the CDR3 is TGTGCCAGTGGGACTTTAGATCAGCCCCAGCATTTT. Residues: CASGTLDQPQHF.

This clonotype was seen ten or more times. This chain connects TRBV24-1 to TRBJ2-3, with D possibly TRBD1 on 6 matching bases. V gave up 2 bases and J gave up 2 bases, with 19 bases separating them. Germline V gives CDR1 KGHDR, CDR2 SFDVKD. The CDR3 loop spans 18 amino acids. CDR3 region: CATSDSVPVQGHTDTQYF. The CDR3 bases are TGTGCCACCAGTGATTCCGTCCCCGTACAGGGTCACACAGATACGCAGTATTTT.

In this sample, this clonotype turned up a few times. A junction boundary mismatches the germline segment, possibly from a read error. The chain uses TRBV29-1 and TRBJ1-4; D is uncertain. Germline V gives CDR1 SQVTM, CDR2 ANQGSEA. CDR3 length: 13 amino acids. The CDR3 region is CSVEGGTNEKLFF. The DNA of the CDR3 is TGCAGCGTAGAAGGTGGAACTAATGAAAAACTGTTTTTT.